This entry concerns a single TCR beta chain. The time point is: after dendritic cell vaccination, including at tumor progression/relapse. Selection required adequate fresh-frozen tumor tissue plus more than two years' survival data. This sample was taken from a study of glioma-infiltrating T cells after dendritic cell vaccination. Study-wide context: Monocyte-derived dendritic cells, cultured roughly 7 days with IL-4 and GM-CSF, were pulsed with autologous tumor lysate.

Libraries were prepared by immunoSEQ multiplex PCR; TCRdb keeps only in-frame clonotypes and omits some of them. Of 60,000 or so clones listed, more than 75% are singletons. The V end was cut by 3 bases, the J end by 3 bases, with 11 bases between. Germline V gives CDR1 LNHDA, CDR2 SQIVND (reference sequence). The CDR3 contains 14 residues. Sample: blood, taken after dendritic cell vaccination. The sequence came from a human donor with glioblastoma. The chain has TRBV19 and TRBJ1-1; D is unresolved. The CDR3 sequence is CASSIINRDTEAFF. The CDR3 DNA reads TGTGCCAGTAGTATCATTAATCGGGACACTGAAGCTTTCTTT. The entire variable domain, with the rest obtained from reference TRBV19 and TRBJ1-1, is as follows: DGGITQSPKYLFRKEGQNVTLSCEQNLNHDAMYWYRQDPGQGLRLIYYSQIVNDFQKGDIAEGYSVSREKKESFPLTVTSAQKNPTAFYLCASSIINRDTEAFFGQGTRLTVV.